Described below is a single T cell receptor (beta chain) sequence and its context. This sample is drawn from a study of blood T cell repertoires in COVID-19. Study information: The samples span acute and convalescent COVID-19 from the United States, Italy and Spain. PBMCs, B-cell-depleted T cells, or T cells were the source of the cDNA or gDNA that made up the material.

Original processing notes: Reference gene primers were amplified, and this amplification served to estimate nucleated cell counts. Libraries were prepared by immunoSEQ multiplex PCR; TCRdb keeps only in-frame clonotypes and omits some of them. V and J calls and clone size are given by that table; D and trimming were obtained from the DNA. The repertoire holds about 90,000 clones, with 92% as singletons. CDR3 length: 14 residues. The V segment lost 3 bases and the J segment 6 bases; nucleotides outside the gene matches: 0. Germline CDR1 reads KGHSH; CDR2 reads LQKENI. The sample was peripheral blood. The gene calls are TRBV18 and TRBJ1-6; TRBD1 matches 9 bases. This clonotype was obtained from a woman between 55 and 75 years old with active COVID-19. The CDR3 is CASSPDRGNSPLHF. CDR3 coding DNA: TGTGCCAGCTCACCGGACAGGGGTAATTCACCCCTCCACTTT.